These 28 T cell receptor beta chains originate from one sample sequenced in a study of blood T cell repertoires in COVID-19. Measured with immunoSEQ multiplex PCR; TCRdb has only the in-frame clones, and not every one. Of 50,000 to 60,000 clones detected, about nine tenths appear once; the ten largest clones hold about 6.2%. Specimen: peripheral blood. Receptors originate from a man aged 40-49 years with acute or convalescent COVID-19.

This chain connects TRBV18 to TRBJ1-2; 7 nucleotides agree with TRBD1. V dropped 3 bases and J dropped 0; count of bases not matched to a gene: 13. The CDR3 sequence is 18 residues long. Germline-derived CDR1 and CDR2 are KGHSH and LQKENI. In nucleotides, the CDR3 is TGTGCCAGCTCACCGCCCCCGGGACAGATTGTCCCTAACTATGGCTACACCTTC. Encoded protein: CASSPPPGQIVPNYGYTF.

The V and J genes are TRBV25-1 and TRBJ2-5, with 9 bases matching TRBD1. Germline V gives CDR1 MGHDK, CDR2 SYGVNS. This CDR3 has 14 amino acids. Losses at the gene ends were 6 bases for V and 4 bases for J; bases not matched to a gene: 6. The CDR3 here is CASRHRQGGETQYF. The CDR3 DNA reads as TGTGCCAGCAGGCACCGACAGGGGGGAGAGACCCAGTACTTC.

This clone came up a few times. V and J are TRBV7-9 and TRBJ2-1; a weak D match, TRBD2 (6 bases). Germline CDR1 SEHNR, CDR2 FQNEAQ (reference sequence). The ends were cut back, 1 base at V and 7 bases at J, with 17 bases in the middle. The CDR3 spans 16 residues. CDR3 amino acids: CASSLGSPGVENEQFF. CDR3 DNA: TGTGCCAGCAGCTTAGGTTCGCCGGGAGTGGAGAATGAGCAGTTCTTC.

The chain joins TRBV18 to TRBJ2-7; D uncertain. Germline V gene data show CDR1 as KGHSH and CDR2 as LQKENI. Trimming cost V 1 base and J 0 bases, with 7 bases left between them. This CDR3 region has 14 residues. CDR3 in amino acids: CASSPQPNSYEQYF. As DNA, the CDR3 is TGTGCCAGCTCACCACAGCCCAACTCCTACGAGCAGTACTTC.

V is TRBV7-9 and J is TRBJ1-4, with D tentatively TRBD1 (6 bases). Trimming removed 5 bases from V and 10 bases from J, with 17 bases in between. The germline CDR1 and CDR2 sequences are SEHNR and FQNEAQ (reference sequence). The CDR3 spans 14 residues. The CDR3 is CASSPRAGEGKLFF. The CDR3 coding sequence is TGTGCCAGCAGCCCTAGGGCAGGGGAGGGAAAACTGTTTTTT.

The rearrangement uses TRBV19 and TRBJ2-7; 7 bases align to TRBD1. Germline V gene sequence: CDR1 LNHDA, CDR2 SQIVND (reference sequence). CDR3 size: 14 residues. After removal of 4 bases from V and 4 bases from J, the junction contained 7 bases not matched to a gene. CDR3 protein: CASSTPGQIYEQYF. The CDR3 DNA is TGTGCCAGTAGTACACCGGGACAGATATACGAGCAGTACTTC. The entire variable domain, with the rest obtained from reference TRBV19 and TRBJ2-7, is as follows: DGGITQSPKYLFRKEGQNVTLSCEQNLNHDAMYWYRQDPGQGLRLIYYSQIVNDFQKGDIAEGYSVSREKKESFPLTVTSAQKNPTAFYLCASSTPGQIYEQYFGPGTRLTVT.

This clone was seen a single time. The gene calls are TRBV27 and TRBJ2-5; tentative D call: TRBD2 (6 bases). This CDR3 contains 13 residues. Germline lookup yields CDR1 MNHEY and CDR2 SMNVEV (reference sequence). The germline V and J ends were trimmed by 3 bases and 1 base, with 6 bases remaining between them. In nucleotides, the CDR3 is TGTGCCAGCAGTTTCGGGGGCCAAGAGACCCAGTACTTC. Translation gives CASSFGGQETQYF.

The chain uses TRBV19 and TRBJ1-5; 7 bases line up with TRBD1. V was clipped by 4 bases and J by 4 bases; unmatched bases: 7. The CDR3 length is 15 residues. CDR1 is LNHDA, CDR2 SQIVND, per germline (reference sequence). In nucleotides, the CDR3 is TGTGCCAGTAGTACCGACAGGGCGTTTAATCAGCCCCAGCATTTT. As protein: CASSTDRAFNQPQHF.

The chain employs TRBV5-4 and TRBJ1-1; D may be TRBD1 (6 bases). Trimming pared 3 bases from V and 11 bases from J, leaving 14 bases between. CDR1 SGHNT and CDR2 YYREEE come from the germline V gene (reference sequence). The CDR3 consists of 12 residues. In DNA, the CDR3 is TGTGCCAGCAGCTCCGAGGGCAGGGGTGCTTTCTTT. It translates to CASSSEGRGAFF.

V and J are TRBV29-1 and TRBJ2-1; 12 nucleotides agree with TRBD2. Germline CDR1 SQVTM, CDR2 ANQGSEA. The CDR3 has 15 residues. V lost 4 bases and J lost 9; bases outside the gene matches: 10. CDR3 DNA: TGCAGCGTTGGAAAATTGACTAGCGGGAGAGGTGAGCAGTTCTTC. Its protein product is CSVGKLTSGRGEQFF.

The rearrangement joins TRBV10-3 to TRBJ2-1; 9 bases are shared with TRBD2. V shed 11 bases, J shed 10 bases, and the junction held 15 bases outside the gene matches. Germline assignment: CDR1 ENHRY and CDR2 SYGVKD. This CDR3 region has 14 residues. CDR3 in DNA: TGTGCCTCTTGGGAGGCGGGAGGGCGAGGGGAGCAGTTCTTC. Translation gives CASWEAGGRGEQFF.

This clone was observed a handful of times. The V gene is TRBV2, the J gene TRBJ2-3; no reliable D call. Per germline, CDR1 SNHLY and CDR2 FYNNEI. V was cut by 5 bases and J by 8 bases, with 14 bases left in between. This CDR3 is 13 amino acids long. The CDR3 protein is CASSTVSEITQYF. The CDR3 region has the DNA TGTGCCAGCAGTACAGTCTCTGAGATTACGCAGTATTTT. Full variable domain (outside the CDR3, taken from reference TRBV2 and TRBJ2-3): EPEVTQTPSHQVTQMGQEVILRCVPISNHLYFYWYRQILGQKVEFLVSFYNNEISEKSEIFDDQFSVERPDGSNFTLKIRSTKLEDSAMYFCASSTVSEITQYFGPGTRLTVL.

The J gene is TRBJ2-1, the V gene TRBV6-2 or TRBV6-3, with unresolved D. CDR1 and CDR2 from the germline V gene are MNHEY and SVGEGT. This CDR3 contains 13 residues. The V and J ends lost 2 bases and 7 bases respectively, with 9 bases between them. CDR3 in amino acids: CASSYTQQNEQFF. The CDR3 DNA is TGTGCCAGCAGTTACACACAGCAGAATGAGCAGTTCTTC.

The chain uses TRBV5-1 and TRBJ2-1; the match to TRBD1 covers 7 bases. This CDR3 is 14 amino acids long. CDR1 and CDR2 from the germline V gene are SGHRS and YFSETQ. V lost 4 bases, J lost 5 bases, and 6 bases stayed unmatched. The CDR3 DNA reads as TGCGCCAGCAGCCCCGGGACAGCGCACAATGAGCAGTTCTTC. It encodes CASSPGTAHNEQFF.

CDR3: CASSGPGGKSYGPEAFF. DNA of the CDR3: TGTGCCAGCAGTGGCCCTGGGGGCAAGTCATATGGCCCTGAAGCTTTCTTT. V gene TRBV6-1 combines with J gene TRBJ1-1, with D possibly being TRBD1 (6 bases). CDR3 size: 17 residues. Trimming removed 4 bases from V and 6 bases from J, with 24 bases in between. The V gene's germline CDR1 is MNHNS and CDR2 SASEGT.

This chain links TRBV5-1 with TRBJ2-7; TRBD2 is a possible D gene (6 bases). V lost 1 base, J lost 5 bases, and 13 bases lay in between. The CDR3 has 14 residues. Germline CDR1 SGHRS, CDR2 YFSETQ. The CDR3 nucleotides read TGCGCCAGCAGCTTGTTACTAGCCGGGAACGAGCAGTACTTC. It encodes CASSLLLAGNEQYF.

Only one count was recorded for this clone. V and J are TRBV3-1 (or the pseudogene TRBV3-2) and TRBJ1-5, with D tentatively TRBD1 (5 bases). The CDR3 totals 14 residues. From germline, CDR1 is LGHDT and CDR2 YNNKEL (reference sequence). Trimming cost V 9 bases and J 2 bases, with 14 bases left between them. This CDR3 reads CASSPLGGNQPQHF. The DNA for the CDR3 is TGTGCCAGTTCACCTTTAGGGGGCAATCAGCCCCAGCATTTT.

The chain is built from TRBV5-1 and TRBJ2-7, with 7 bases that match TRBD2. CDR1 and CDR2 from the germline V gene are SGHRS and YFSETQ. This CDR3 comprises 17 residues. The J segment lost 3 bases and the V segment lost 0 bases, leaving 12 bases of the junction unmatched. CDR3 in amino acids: CASSLGNVAVAGYEQYF. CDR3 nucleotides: TGCGCCAGCAGCTTGGGGAACGTCGCGGTAGCGGGCTACGAGCAGTACTTC.

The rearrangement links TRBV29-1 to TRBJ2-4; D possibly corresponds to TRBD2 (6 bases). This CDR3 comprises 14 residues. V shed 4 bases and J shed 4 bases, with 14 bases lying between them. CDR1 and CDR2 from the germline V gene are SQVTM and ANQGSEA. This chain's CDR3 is CSVGRKEGKNIQYF. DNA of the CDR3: TGCAGCGTTGGGAGGAAGGAGGGTAAAAACATTCAGTACTTC.

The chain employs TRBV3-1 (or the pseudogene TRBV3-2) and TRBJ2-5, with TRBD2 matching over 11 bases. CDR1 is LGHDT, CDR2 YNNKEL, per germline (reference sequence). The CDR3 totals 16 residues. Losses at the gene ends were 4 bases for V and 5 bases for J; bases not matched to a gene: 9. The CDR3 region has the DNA TGTGCCAGCAGCCCCAGACTAGCGGGACGGCGGGAGACCCAGTACTTC. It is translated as CASSPRLAGRRETQYF.

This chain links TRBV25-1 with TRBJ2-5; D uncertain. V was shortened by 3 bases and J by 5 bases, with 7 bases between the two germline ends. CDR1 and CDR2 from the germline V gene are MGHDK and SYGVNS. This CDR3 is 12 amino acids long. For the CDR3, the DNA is TGTGCCAGCAGTGACGGTACGGAGACCCAGTACTTC. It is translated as CASSDGTETQYF.

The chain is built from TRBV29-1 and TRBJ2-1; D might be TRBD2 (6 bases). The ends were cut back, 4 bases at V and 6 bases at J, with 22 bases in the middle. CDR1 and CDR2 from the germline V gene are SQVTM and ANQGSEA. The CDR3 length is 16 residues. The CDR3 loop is CSVGRVSNKRGNEQFF. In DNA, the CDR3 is TGCAGCGTTGGGAGGGTTTCTAATAAAAGGGGCAATGAGCAGTTCTTC.

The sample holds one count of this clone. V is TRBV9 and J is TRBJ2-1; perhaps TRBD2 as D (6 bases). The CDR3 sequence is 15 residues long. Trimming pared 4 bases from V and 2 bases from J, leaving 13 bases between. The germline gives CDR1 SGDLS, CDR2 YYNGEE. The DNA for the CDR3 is TGTGCCAGCAGCCCACAGACGGGAGCCTACAATGAGCAGTTCTTC. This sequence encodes CASSPQTGAYNEQFF.

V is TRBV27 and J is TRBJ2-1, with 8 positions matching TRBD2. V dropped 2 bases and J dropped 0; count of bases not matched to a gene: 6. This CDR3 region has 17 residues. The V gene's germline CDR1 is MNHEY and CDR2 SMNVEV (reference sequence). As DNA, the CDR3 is TGTGCCAGCAGTTTACAGACTAGCGCCAGCTCCTACAATGAGCAGTTCTTC. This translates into CASSLQTSASSYNEQFF.

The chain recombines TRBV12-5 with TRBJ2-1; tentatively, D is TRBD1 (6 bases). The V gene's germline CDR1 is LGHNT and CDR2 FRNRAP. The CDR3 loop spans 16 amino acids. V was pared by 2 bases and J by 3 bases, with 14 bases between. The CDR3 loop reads CASGLYGTTHYNEQFF. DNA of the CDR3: TGTGCTAGTGGTTTGTATGGGACAACCCACTACAATGAGCAGTTCTTC.

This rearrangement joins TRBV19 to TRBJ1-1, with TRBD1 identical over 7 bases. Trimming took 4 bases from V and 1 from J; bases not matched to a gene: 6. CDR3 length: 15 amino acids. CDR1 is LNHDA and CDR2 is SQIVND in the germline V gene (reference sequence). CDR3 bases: TGTGCCAGTAGTAATCCGGGACAGAAGAACACTGAAGCTTTCTTT. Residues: CASSNPGQKNTEAFF.

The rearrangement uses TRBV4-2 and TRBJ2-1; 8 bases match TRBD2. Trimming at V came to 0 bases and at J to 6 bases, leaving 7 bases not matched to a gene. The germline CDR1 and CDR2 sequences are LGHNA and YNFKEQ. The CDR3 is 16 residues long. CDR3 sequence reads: CASSQEAGVFGNEQFF. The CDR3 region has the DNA TGTGCCAGCAGCCAAGAAGCGGGAGTTTTCGGCAATGAGCAGTTCTTC.

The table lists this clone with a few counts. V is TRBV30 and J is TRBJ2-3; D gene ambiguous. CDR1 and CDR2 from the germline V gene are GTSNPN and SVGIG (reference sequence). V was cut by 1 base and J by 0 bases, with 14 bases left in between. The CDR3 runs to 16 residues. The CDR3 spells CAWSALLPPSTDTQYF. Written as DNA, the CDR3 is TGTGCCTGGAGTGCCCTACTCCCCCCTAGCACAGATACGCAGTATTTT.